This TCR beta chain was identified in a study of blood T cell repertoires in COVID-19 (dated by TCRdb to the early 2020s). Regarding the research as a whole: Samples from collaborators originated in the United States, Italy and Spain and spanned both the acute and convalescent phases of COVID-19. Where available, HLA class I and class II types were taken from metadata supplied by the sample provider and were not determined by assay-based typing. A freely available public database, intended as a resource for researchers studying the immune response to SARS-CoV-2, is where the repertoires were released. The samples were drawn from the first 160 participants of the ongoing ImmuneRACE study and from some 1,300 subjects provided by 6 global collaborators. The material from the prospective study consisted of cDNA or gDNA derived from T cells, B-cell-depleted T cells, or PBMCs. The sample metadata nearly always contained a de-identified subject ID, COVID-19 status, age in years and sex. The dataset comprised deeply sampled blood TCRbeta repertoires from subjects exposed to, actively infected with, or recovered from COVID-19. The paper's findings and limits, for the study overall: The amount of clinical and demographic metadata varied by source and participant and was provided uncurated.

As regards this clone: Its binding antigen is unknown. There are no base qualities to consult, and no much larger clone falls within one base.

In the prospective study, participants were about 18 to 95 years old, resided in about two dozen geographic areas of the United States, and were enrolled through a virtual design. To assign participants to cohorts, the prospective study relied on clinical history that participants themselves reported in a screening survey and a study questionnaire. Each participant in the prospective study had whole blood, serum and a nasopharyngeal or oropharyngeal swab collected by mobile phlebotomists. Participants in the prospective study had the option to provide additional blood draws and questionnaires over a roughly 2-month period. Blood samples from the prospective study were shipped frozen or at room temperature prior to DNA extraction. TCRbeta CDR3 regions were amplified from genomic DNA by means of the immunoSEQ Assay, a bias-controlled multiplex PCR. On the study's bioinformatics: Nucleated cell counts per sample were estimated from amplification of reference gene primers within the assay. Sequence reads were collapsed and filtered to measure the absolute abundance of every unique TCRbeta CDR3 rearrangement. For each sample, productive Simpson clonality was calculated by taking the square root of Simpson's diversity index across productive rearrangements. Here the immuneACCESS table is served through TCRdb, limited to in-frame sequences with V and J called. Missing clones are a known gap in these copies; in checked studies unresolved V genes cover under half, and the rest lacks a known reason. That table furnishes V, J and clone size, whereas the DNA furnished D and trimming. The sample data list around 200,000 clones, and more than 75% of these were observed just once. The ten most abundant clones make up about 7.2% of the sample.

The V end loses 4 bases and the J end loses 5 bases, and a stretch of 11 bases separates them. CDR1 and CDR2 are read off the germline V gene (reference sequence) as SEHNR and FQNEAQ. There are 13 amino acids in the CDR3, from cysteine to phenylalanine inclusive. The sequence is cut down to CDR3 DNA, 39 bases in frame from base 1. The sequenced sample consisted of PBMCs or T cells enriched from blood (not recorded which). This sequence was found in a woman aged 40 to 49 with acute COVID-19. The chain links TRBV7-9 with TRBJ1-1; the D gene cannot be named for sure. The nucleotides are TGTGCCAGCAGCTATCAGGAGGAGACTGAAGCTTTCTTT. This translates into CASSYQEETEAFF.